The 31 T cell receptor beta chains below were found in one sample sequenced in a study of T cell repertoires in cytomegalovirus infection. TCRdb recomputed calls from the reads with MiXCR, one row per CDR3 protein. The repertoire consists of approximately 500,000 distinct CDR3 sequences, with about 11% occurring once and the leading ten covering about a tenth. The sample consisted of PBMCs. These receptors were taken from a human donor in good health (CMV status not recorded). Some clones in this sample may be carry-over from other donors' samples.

This clonotype was counted at least ten times. The J gene is TRBJ2-1, the V gene TRBV27, with 9 bases identical to TRBD1. V was pared by 6 bases and J by 12 bases, with 15 bases of the junction left unmatched. This CDR3 comprises 15 residues. CDR1 and CDR2 from the germline V gene are MNHEY and SMNVEV (reference sequence). The CDR3 protein is CASSLPGQGMPGQFF. The CDR3 DNA reads as TGTGCCAGCAGCCTACCGGGACAGGGTATGCCGGGGCAGTTCTTC.

The chain uses TRBV19 and TRBJ2-1, with TRBD2 matching 12 bases. J lost 8 bases, V lost 8 bases, and 7 bases had no gene match. Germline lookup yields CDR1 LNHDA and CDR2 SQIVND (reference sequence). There are 14 residues in the CDR3. CDR3 bases: TGTGCCAGTCGGACTAGCGGGATAATCGATGAGCAGTTCTTC. Residues: CASRTSGIIDEQFF.

This clonotype has a count of ten or more. The CDR3 here is CASTLLGEGLEDTQYF. The CDR3 nucleotides are TGTGCCAGCACCCTTCTGGGGGAGGGCCTAGAAGATACGCAGTATTTT. V and J are TRBV28 and TRBJ2-3; 7 bases are shared with TRBD2. CDR1 and CDR2 (germline): MDHEN, SYDVKM. This CDR3 is 16 amino acids long. V shed 7 bases and J 5 bases; nucleotides not matched to a gene: 15. The variable domain in full, completed from reference TRBV28 and TRBJ2-3, reads DVKVTQSSRYLVKRTGEKVFLECVQDMDHENMFWYRQDPGLGLRLIYFSYDVKMKEKGDIPEGYSVSREKKERFSLILESASTNQTSMYLCASTLLGEGLEDTQYFGPGTRLTVL.

This clonotype was detected many times. CDR3 coding DNA: TGTGCCATCACGGGTAACAGCTCCTACGAGCAGTACTTC. Protein: CAITGNSSYEQYF. The chain carries TRBV10-3 and TRBJ2-7; no firm D call. Germline loops: CDR1 ENHRY, CDR2 SYGVKD. The CDR3 loop spans 13 amino acids. The V gene lost 7 bases and the J gene lost 0 bases, with 10 bases spanning the gap.

The chain uses TRBV29-1 and TRBJ1-2; possibly TRBD1 for D (5 bases). V lost 2 bases to trimming and J lost 4 bases, with 14 bases between them. Germline CDR1 reads SQVTM; CDR2 reads ANQGSEA. The CDR3 is 14 amino acids. The CDR3 region has the DNA TGCAGCGTTGAATTGGCGGCGGGGGGCTATGGCTACACCTTC. This translates into CSVELAAGGYGYTF.

The chain recombines TRBV20-1 with TRBJ1-5, with D hard to call. V was pared by 1 base and J by 0 bases, with 10 bases between. The germline V gene encodes CDR1 DFQATT and CDR2 SNEGSKA (reference sequence). The CDR3 is 15 amino acids. CDR3 sequence reads: CSARADTVSNQPQHF. The CDR3, as DNA: TGCAGTGCTAGAGCCGACACCGTTAGCAATCAGCCCCAGCATTTT.

The chain uses TRBV4-2 and TRBJ2-2; D unresolved. The germline V gene encodes CDR1 LGHNA and CDR2 YNFKEQ. The CDR3 is 16 amino acids. V lost 0 bases and J 2 bases, leaving 10 bases between the germline ends. CDR3 DNA: TGTGCCAGCAGCCAAGATCTCCCGCGAAACACCGGGGAGCTGTTTTTT. Translating gives CASSQDLPRNTGELFF.

This sequence joins TRBV7-9 and TRBJ2-4, with a tentative D call TRBD2 (6 bases). Trimming pared 1 base from V and 8 bases from J, leaving 21 bases between. The germline CDR1 and CDR2 sequences are SEHNR and FQNEAQ (reference sequence). The CDR3 is 17 residues long. In DNA form, the CDR3 reads TGTGCCAGCAGCTTAGTTCCGGAGGGGTCTGAGGGACACATTCAGTACTTC. This codes for CASSLVPEGSEGHIQYF.

At least ten counts were recorded for this clonotype. The V and J genes are TRBV7-9 and TRBJ1-4, with D possibly TRBD1 on 5 matching bases. The CDR3 covers 17 residues. V was clipped by 4 bases and J by 2 bases, with 17 bases between them. The germline gives CDR1 SEHNR, CDR2 FQNEAQ (reference sequence). CDR3 protein: CASSSRAGRGTNEKLFF. The CDR3 DNA is TGTGCCAGCAGCTCCCGGGCCGGGCGGGGGACTAATGAAAAACTGTTTTTT. Full variable domain (missing parts from reference TRBV7-9 and TRBJ1-4): DTGVSQNPRHKITKRGQNVTFRCDPISEHNRLYWYRQTLGQGPEFLTYFQNEAQLEKSRLLSDRFSAERPKGSFSTLEIQRTEQGDSAMYLCASSSRAGRGTNEKLFFGSGTQLSVL.

This clonotype occurred a few times. V usage is TRBV19 and J usage is TRBJ2-7; possible D gene TRBD1, 7 bases. The CDR3 length is 14 residues. CDR1 is LNHDA, CDR2 SQIVND, per germline (reference sequence). Between the trimmed V and J ends, which lost 5 bases and 9 bases, there was a span of 20 bases. The CDR3 nucleotides read TGTGCCAGTAGTGGCGGGACAGTTCTTTCAGCGCAGTACTTC. Its translation: CASSGGTVLSAQYF.

This clonotype was recorded at least ten times. V and J are TRBV28 and TRBJ2-1; tentatively, D is TRBD1 or TRBD2 (5 bases each). Germline assignment: CDR1 MDHEN and CDR2 SYDVKM. V was cut by 3 bases and J by 12 bases, with 9 bases left in between. The CDR3 is made up of 11 amino acids. The CDR3 DNA reads as TGTGCCAGCAGTTTGGGGGTTAGGCAGTTCTTC. This encodes CASSLGVRQFF.

This clonotype came up a few times. The chain combines TRBV2 with TRBJ2-3; D is uncertain. Germline CDR1 is SNHLY and CDR2 is FYNNEI. Trimming left V 6 bases short and J 2 bases short, with 6 bases between. The CDR3 extends over 12 amino acids. The CDR3 sequence: CASSRFTDTQYF. Written as DNA, the CDR3 is TGTGCCAGCAGCCGATTCACAGATACGCAGTATTTT. The complete variable domain, with remaining parts taken from reference TRBV2 and TRBJ2-3, reads EPEVTQTPSHQVTQMGQEVILRCVPISNHLYFYWYRQILGQKVEFLVSFYNNEISEKSEIFDDQFSVERPDGSNFTLKIRSTKLEDSAMYFCASSRFTDTQYFGPGTRLTVL.

The CDR3 DNA sequence: TGTGCCAGCAGTTTATTTTCTGTGGGGACACGCACCTACGAGCAGTACTTC. Its translation: CASSLFSVGTRTYEQYF. The rearrangement joins TRBV28 to TRBJ2-7, with D maybe TRBD1 (6 bases). Trimming pared 1 base from V and 2 bases from J, leaving 18 bases between. CDR3 length: 17 amino acids. From germline, CDR1 is MDHEN and CDR2 SYDVKM.

This clonotype was seen ten or more times. V gene TRBV19 combines with J gene TRBJ2-1; D ambiguous. V gave up 3 bases and J gave up 0 bases, with 15 bases separating them. From germline, CDR1 is LNHDA and CDR2 SQIVND (reference sequence). This CDR3 has 17 residues. The CDR3 reads CASSMGYEWFSYNEQFF. The CDR3 nucleotides are TGTGCCAGTAGTATGGGTTATGAATGGTTCTCCTACAATGAGCAGTTCTTC. Variable domain in full (rest from reference TRBV19 and TRBJ2-1): DGGITQSPKYLFRKEGQNVTLSCEQNLNHDAMYWYRQDPGQGLRLIYYSQIVNDFQKGDIAEGYSVSREKKESFPLTVTSAQKNPTAFYLCASSMGYEWFSYNEQFFGPGTRLTVL.

This clonotype was seen at least ten times. The V call is TRBV6-1, the J call TRBJ1-2; unclear D gene. Trimming took 0 bases from V and 5 from J, leaving 4 bases between them. The CDR3 is 12 residues long. Germline CDR1 and CDR2: MNHNS and SASEGT. CDR3 bases: TGTGCCAGCAGTGAAGCGACGTATGGCTACACCTTC. Amino acids: CASSEATYGYTF.

The gene calls are TRBV5-4 and TRBJ1-2, with 9 bases identical to TRBD1. The germline gives CDR1 SGHNT, CDR2 YYREEE (reference sequence). The CDR3 is 13 residues long. V lost 5 bases, J lost 8 bases, and 7 bases stayed unmatched. The CDR3 nucleotides are TGTGCCAGCAGGCGGGACAGGGACAACGGCTACACCTTC. Translation: CASRRDRDNGYTF. The full variable domain, in which reference TRBV5-4 and TRBJ1-2 provide the parts outside the CDR3, is ETGVTQSPTHLIKTRGQQVTLRCSSQSGHNTVSWYQQALGQGPQFIFQYYREEENGRGNFPPRFSGLQFPNYSSELNVNALELDDSALYLCASRRDRDNGYTFGSGTRLTVV.

This clonotype was counted ten times or more. The V gene is TRBV20-1, the J gene TRBJ2-7; 8 bases are shared with TRBD2. CDR3 size: 13 residues. V shed 7 bases, J shed 4 bases, and the junction held 9 bases outside the gene matches. Germline assignment: CDR1 DFQATT and CDR2 SNEGSKA (reference sequence). In nucleotides, the CDR3 is TGCAGTGGTCTGCGTAGCGGGGCATACGAGCAGTACTTC. Translated: CSGLRSGAYEQYF.

Many counts were recorded for this clonotype. The chain employs TRBV28 and TRBJ2-2; D is undetermined. CDR3 length: 15 amino acids. V was pared by 5 bases and J by 0 bases, with 10 bases between. CDR1 and CDR2 (germline): MDHEN, SYDVKM. CDR3 loop: CASSESVTNTGELFF. CDR3 DNA sequence: TGTGCCAGCAGTGAGAGCGTGACGAACACCGGGGAGCTGTTTTTT.

This clonotype occurred many times. The chain is built from TRBV12-3 or TRBV12-4 and TRBJ1-2; D might be TRBD1 (5 bases). The ends were cut back, 5 bases at V and 2 bases at J, with 15 bases in the middle. The CDR3 totals 15 residues. The CDR3 spells CASSPTTDTNYGYTF. In DNA form, the CDR3 reads TGTGCCAGCAGTCCAACGACAGATACGAACTATGGCTACACCTTC.

This chain uses TRBV28 with TRBJ2-7; 7 bases match TRBD1. The CDR3 consists of 14 residues. Losses at the gene ends were 3 bases for V and 4 bases for J; bases not matched to a gene: 6. Germline-derived CDR1 and CDR2 are MDHEN and SYDVKM. Here the CDR3 DNA reads TGTGCCAGCAGTTTCGAGGGGGCTCGATACGAGCAGTACTTC. This gives the protein CASSFEGARYEQYF. Looking up the rest from reference TRBV28 and TRBJ2-7 gives the full variable domain: DVKVTQSSRYLVKRTGEKVFLECVQDMDHENMFWYRQDPGLGLRLIYFSYDVKMKEKGDIPEGYSVSREKKERFSLILESASTNQTSMYLCASSFEGARYEQYFGPGTRLTVT.

This clonotype was recorded many times. The rearrangement uses TRBV19 and TRBJ1-4; D remains ambiguous. This CDR3 spans 14 amino acids. V shed 1 base and J shed 6 bases, with 9 bases lying between them. Germline values: CDR1 LNHDA, CDR2 SQIVND (reference sequence). DNA for the CDR3: TGTGCCAGTAGTATAGTTCGGAGCGATGAAAAACTGTTTTTT. Its protein is CASSIVRSDEKLFF. Together with reference TRBV19 and TRBJ1-4, the CDR3 gives the full variable domain: DGGITQSPKYLFRKEGQNVTLSCEQNLNHDAMYWYRQDPGQGLRLIYYSQIVNDFQKGDIAEGYSVSREKKESFPLTVTSAQKNPTAFYLCASSIVRSDEKLFFGSGTQLSVL.

This clonotype was seen many times. V is TRBV5-1 and J is TRBJ2-7, with TRBD1 matching 8 bases. V lost 0 bases, J lost 5 bases, and 4 bases stayed unmatched. This CDR3 region has 14 residues. Germline-derived CDR1 and CDR2 are SGHRS and YFSETQ. CDR3 coding DNA: TGCGCCAGCAGCTTGGGACAGGGGACGAACGAGCAGTACTTC. It translates to CASSLGQGTNEQYF.

The V and J genes are TRBV20-1 and TRBJ2-1; a possible D gene is TRBD2 (5 bases). Trimming pared 8 bases from V and 0 bases from J, leaving 8 bases between. This CDR3 region has 12 residues. Germline V gene data show CDR1 as DFQATT and CDR2 as SNEGSKA (reference sequence). The CDR3 loop reads CSRGTSYNEQFF. CDR3 sequence (DNA): TGCAGTCGGGGAACCTCCTACAATGAGCAGTTCTTC.

In DNA, the CDR3 is TGTGCCAGCAGCTCGTCTAGCGGCCCGAGAGAGGAGCTGTTTTTT. This gives the protein CASSSSSGPREELFF. The V call is TRBV7-9, the J call TRBJ2-2; the match to TRBD2 covers 7 bases. V lost 4 bases and J lost 10; bases outside the gene matches: 12. Per germline, CDR1 SEHNR and CDR2 FQNEAQ (reference sequence). The CDR3 is made up of 15 amino acids.

This clonotype was found many times. The V and J genes are TRBV7-9 and TRBJ2-3, with D tentatively TRBD2 (6 bases). V lost 5 bases, J lost 2 bases, and 17 bases lay in between. Per germline, CDR1 SEHNR and CDR2 FQNEAQ (reference sequence). CDR3 length: 16 amino acids. The CDR3 loop is CASSQDRGWNTDTQYF. The CDR3 DNA sequence: TGTGCCAGCAGCCAGGACCGGGGGTGGAACACAGATACGCAGTATTTT.

This clonotype was recorded many times. The rearrangement uses TRBV5-1 and TRBJ1-3, with a possible D match to TRBD1 (5 bases). The V end was cut by 1 base, the J end by 1 base, with 12 bases between. CDR3 length: 16 amino acids. Per the germline V gene, CDR1 is SGHRS and CDR2 is YFSETQ. CDR3 bases: TGCGCCAGCAGCTTGACGTCTCAGGGATCTGGAAACACCATATATTTT. Its translation: CASSLTSQGSGNTIYF.

This clonotype has at least ten counts. The gene calls are TRBV12-3 or TRBV12-4 and TRBJ1-5, with a possible D match to TRBD1 (5 bases). The V and J ends lost 1 base and 3 bases respectively, with 10 bases between them. There are 15 residues in the CDR3. DNA of the CDR3: TGTGCCAGCAGTTTAGACGGGACGGACAATCAGCCCCAGCATTTT. This encodes CASSLDGTDNQPQHF.

In this sample, this clonotype turned up many times. V usage is TRBV7-8 and J usage is TRBJ2-3, with 15 bases matching TRBD2. This CDR3 has 20 residues. The germline V gene has CDR1 SGHVS and CDR2 FQNEAQ. The V gene end was trimmed by 4 bases and the J gene end by 2 bases; junction bases not matched to a gene: 13. The CDR3 sequence: CASSSPGTGLAGGLTDTQYF. The CDR3 region has the DNA TGTGCCAGCAGCTCCCCCGGAACGGGACTAGCGGGGGGTCTCACAGATACGCAGTATTTT.

This clonotype was found a few times. The chain employs TRBV28 and TRBJ1-1; a possible D gene is TRBD1 (6 bases). Germline CDR1 reads MDHEN; CDR2 reads SYDVKM. V was trimmed by 3 bases and J by 4 bases, leaving 12 bases between them. The CDR3 extends over 14 amino acids. The CDR3 DNA reads TGTGCCAGCAGTTTCGGAACAGGGCCCACTGAAGCTTTCTTT. It translates to CASSFGTGPTEAFF. Looking up the rest from reference TRBV28 and TRBJ1-1 gives the full variable domain: DVKVTQSSRYLVKRTGEKVFLECVQDMDHENMFWYRQDPGLGLRLIYFSYDVKMKEKGDIPEGYSVSREKKERFSLILESASTNQTSMYLCASSFGTGPTEAFFGQGTRLTVV.

This clonotype was seen a few times. V gene TRBV4-1 combines with J gene TRBJ1-5; 7 nucleotides align to TRBD1. Trimming at V came to 1 base and at J to 0 bases, leaving 6 bases not matched to a gene. CDR1 and CDR2 from the germline V gene are MGHRA and YSYEKL. The CDR3 contains 17 residues. CDR3 protein: CASSQGFQGDSNQPQHF. Here the CDR3 DNA reads TGCGCCAGCAGCCAAGGGTTCCAGGGGGATAGCAATCAGCCCCAGCATTTT.

This clonotype was picked up many times. V and J are TRBV28 and TRBJ1-1; D perhaps matches TRBD1 (5 bases). Germline V CDR1 and CDR2: MDHEN, SYDVKM. The V end lost 5 bases, the J end lost 3 bases, and 10 bases lay between the germline ends. The CDR3 is made up of 13 amino acids. The CDR3, as DNA: TGTGCCAGCAGTACCGGGACCTACACTGAAGCTTTCTTT. The encoded protein is CASSTGTYTEAFF.